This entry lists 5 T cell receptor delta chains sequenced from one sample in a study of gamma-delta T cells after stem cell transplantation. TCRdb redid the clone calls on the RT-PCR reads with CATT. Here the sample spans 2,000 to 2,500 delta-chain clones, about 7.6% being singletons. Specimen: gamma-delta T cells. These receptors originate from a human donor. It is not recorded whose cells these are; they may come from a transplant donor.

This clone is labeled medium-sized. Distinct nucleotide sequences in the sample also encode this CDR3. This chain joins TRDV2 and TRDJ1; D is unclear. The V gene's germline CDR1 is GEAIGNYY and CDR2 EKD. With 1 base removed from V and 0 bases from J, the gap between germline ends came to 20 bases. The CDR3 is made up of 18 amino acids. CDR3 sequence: CACDTIYVRTAYTDKLIF. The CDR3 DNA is TGTGCCTGTGACACTATCTATGTCCGGACCGCGTACACCGATAAACTCATCTTT.

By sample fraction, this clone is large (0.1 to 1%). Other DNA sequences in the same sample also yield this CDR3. The CDR3 bases are TGTGCCTGTGACACTCTACTGGGTGCCGATAAACTCATCTTT. Its translation is CACDTLLGADKLIF. The V call is TRDV2, the J call TRDJ1; a possible D gene is TRDD3 (6 bases). CDR1 and CDR2 (germline): GEAIGNYY, EKD. Trimming left V 1 base short and J 3 bases short, with 11 bases between. This CDR3 has 14 residues.

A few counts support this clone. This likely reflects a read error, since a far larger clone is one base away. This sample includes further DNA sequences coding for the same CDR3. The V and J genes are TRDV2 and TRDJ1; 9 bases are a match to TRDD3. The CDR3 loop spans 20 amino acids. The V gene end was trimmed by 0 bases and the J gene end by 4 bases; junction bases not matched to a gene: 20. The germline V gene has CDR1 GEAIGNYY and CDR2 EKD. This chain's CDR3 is CACDTVLRRGIQGHGDKLIF. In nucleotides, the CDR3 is TGTGCCTGTGACACCGTTCTACGCCGGGGGATACAGGGACACGGCGATAAACTCATCTTT.

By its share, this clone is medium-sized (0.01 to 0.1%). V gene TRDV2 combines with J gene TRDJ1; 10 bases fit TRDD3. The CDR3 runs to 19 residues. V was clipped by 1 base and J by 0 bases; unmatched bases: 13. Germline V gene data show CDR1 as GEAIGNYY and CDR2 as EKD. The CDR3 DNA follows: TGTGCCTGTGACACTCTGGTGGGGGATACCAGGTCTTACACCGATAAACTCATCTTT. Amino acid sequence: CACDTLVGDTRSYTDKLIF.

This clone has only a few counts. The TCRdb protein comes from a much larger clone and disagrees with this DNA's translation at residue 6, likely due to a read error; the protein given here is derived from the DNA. In nucleotides, the CDR3 is TGTGCCTGTGACACAATTACTGGGGGATACGCCGCGCAGGGGGATAAACTCATCTTT. This translates into CACDTITGGYAAQGDKLIF. V and J are TRDV2 and TRDJ1, with 13 bases fitting TRDD3. The CDR3 is 19 residues long. With V trimmed by 1 base and J by 5 bases, 15 bases remained unmatched. Looked up from germline, CDR1 is GEAIGNYY and CDR2 is EKD.